This T cell receptor beta chain was sequenced during a study of T cell repertoires in aging, cancer and after chemotherapy. Overall study context: Clear clonal overlap appeared across healthy donor samples taken over several months to years.

Amplification of TCR beta used genomic DNA extracted from peripheral blood. This clonotype appeared a single time. Rearranged V-D-J TRB sequences were amplified with a mixed TRB-A/B primer pool. TCRdb reprocessed the multiplex PCR reads via MiXCR and lists one record per CDR3 protein. The data contain about 6,300 distinct CDR3 sequences, around 33% of them singletons. The ends were cut back, 2 bases at V and 1 base at J, with 14 bases in the middle. The CDR3 contains 16 residues. CDR1 LNHNV and CDR2 YYDKDF come from the germline V gene (reference sequence). The chain links TRBV15 to TRBJ1-2; a possible D gene is TRBD1 (5 bases). The sequenced material came from blood. This clonotype was obtained from a human donor in good health. CDR3 amino acids: CATSRMGGENNYGYTF. Here the CDR3 DNA reads TGTGCCACCAGCAGAATGGGGGGGGAGAATAACTATGGCTACACCTTC. The whole variable domain, filled in from reference TRBV15 and TRBJ1-2, reads DAMVIQNPRYQVTQFGKPVTLSCSQTLNHNVMYWYQQKSSQAPKLLFHYYDKDFNNEADTPDNFQSRRPNTSFCFLDIRSPGLGDTAMYLCATSRMGGENNYGYTFGSGTRLTVV.